This T cell receptor (beta chain) was obtained from a study of PD-1 blockade in classical Hodgkin lymphoma. Across the whole study: Nivolumab dosing for patients was 3 mg/kg, administered intravenously every 2 weeks. General observations from the study: Relative to healthy donors, newly diagnosed patients reportedly had lower baseline TCR diversity, which was reported as lower still in relapsed/refractory patients.

Time point: cycle 4 day 1 (C4D1), after 5 to 7 weeks of nivolumab. With no exception, relapse followed autologous stem cell transplantation in all patients, and brentuximab vedotin exposure varied. Comments on this clone: The antigen remains unidentified.

Clones were read by immunoSEQ multiplex PCR, and TCRdb kept only the in-frame ones, dropping some. The table records over 70,000 clones, 90% of them present only once. The ends were cut back, 2 bases at V and 4 bases at J, with 3 bases in the middle. The CDR3 runs to 11 residues. Germline loops: CDR1 MNHNY, CDR2 SVGAGI (reference sequence). This chain uses TRBV6-6 with TRBJ2-7; D unclear. Source: peripheral blood mononuclear cells (PBMCs), taken before the fourth cycle of nivolumab. The sequence derives from a human donor with classical Hodgkin lymphoma. CDR3 sequence reads: CASSYLYEQYF. The CDR3 nucleotides are TGTGCCAGCAGTTACCTTTACGAGCAGTACTTC.